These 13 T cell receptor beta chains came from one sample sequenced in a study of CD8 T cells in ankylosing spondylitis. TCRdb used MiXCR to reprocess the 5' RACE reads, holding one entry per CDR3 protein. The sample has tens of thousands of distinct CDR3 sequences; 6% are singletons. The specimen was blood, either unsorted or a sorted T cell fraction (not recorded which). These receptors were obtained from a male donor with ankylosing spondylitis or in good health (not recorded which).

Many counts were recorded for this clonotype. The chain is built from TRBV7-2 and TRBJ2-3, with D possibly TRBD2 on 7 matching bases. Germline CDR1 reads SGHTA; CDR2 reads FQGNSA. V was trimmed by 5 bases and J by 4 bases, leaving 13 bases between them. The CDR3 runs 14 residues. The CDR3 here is CASSPSGGPDTQYF. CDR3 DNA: TGTGCCAGCAGCCCCTCGGGGGGCCCAGATACGCAGTATTTT.

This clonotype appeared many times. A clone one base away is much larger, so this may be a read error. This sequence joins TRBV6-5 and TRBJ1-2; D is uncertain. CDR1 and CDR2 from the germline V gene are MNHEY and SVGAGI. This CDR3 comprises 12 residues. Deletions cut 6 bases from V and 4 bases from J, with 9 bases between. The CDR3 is CASSSHPYGYTF. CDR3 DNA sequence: TGTGCCAGCAGCTCCCACCCCTATGGCTACACCTTC.

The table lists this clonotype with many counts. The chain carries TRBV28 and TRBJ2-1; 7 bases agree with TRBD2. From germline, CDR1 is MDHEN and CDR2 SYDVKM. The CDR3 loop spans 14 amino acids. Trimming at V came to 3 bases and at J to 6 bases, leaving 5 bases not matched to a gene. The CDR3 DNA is TGTGCCAGCAGTTTGGGGGACTATTCCAATGAGCAGTTCTTC. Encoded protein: CASSLGDYSNEQFF.

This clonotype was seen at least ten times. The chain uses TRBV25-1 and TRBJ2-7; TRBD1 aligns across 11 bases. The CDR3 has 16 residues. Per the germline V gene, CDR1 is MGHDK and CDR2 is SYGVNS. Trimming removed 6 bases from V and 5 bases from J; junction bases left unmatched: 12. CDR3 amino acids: CASSQRPGQGGDEQYF. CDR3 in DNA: TGTGCCAGCAGCCAGCGACCGGGACAGGGGGGCGACGAGCAGTACTTC.

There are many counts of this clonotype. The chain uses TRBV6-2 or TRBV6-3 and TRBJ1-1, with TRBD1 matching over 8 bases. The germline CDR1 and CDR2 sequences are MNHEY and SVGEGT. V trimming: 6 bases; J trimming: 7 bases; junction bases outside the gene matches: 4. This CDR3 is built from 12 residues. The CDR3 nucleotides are TGTGCCAGCAGACCAGGACAGGGTGAAGCTTTCTTT. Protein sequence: CASRPGQGEAFF.

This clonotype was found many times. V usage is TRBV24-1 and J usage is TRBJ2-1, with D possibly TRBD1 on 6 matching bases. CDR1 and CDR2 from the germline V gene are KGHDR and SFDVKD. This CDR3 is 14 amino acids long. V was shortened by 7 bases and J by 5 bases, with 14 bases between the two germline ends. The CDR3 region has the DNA TGTGCCACCAGCCCCTCGGGGACACACAATGAGCAGTTCTTC. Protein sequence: CATSPSGTHNEQFF.

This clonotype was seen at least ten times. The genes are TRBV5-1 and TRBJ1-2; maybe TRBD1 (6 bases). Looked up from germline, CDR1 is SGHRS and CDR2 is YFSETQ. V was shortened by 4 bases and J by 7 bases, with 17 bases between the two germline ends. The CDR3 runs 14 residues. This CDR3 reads CASSPETGAFGYTF. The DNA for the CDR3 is TGCGCCAGCAGCCCAGAGACGGGGGCGTTTGGCTACACCTTC.

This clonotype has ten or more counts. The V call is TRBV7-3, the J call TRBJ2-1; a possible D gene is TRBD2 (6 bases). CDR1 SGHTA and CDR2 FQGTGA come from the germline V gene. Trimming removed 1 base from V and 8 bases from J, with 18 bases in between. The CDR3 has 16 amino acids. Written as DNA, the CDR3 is TGTGCCAGCAGCTTAAAGGCTAGCGCACGGGGGTATGAGCAGTTCTTC. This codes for CASSLKASARGYEQFF.

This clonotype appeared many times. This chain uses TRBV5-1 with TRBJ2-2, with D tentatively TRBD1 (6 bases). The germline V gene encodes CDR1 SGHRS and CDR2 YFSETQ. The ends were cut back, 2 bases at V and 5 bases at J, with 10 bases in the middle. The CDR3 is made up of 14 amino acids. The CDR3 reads CASSFAGETGELFF. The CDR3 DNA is TGCGCCAGCAGCTTTGCAGGGGAAACCGGGGAGCTGTTTTTT. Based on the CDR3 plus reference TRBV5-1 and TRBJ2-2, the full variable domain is KAGVTQTPRYLIKTRGQQVTLSCSPISGHRSVSWYQQTPGQGLQFLFEYFSETQRNKGNFPGRFSGRQFSNSRSEMNVSTLELGDSALYLCASSFAGETGELFFGEGSRLTVL.

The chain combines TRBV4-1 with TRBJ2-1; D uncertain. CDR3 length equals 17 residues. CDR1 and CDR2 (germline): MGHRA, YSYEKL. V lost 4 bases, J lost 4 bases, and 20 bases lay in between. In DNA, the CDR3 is TGCGCCAGCAGCCGATCGGTCGAAGCTACCAAGTACAATGAGCAGTTCTTC. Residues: CASSRSVEATKYNEQFF.

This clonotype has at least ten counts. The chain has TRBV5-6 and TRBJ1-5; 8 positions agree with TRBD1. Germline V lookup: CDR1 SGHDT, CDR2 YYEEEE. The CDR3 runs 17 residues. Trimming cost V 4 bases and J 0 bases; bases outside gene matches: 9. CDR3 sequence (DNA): TGTGCCAGCAGCCAGACAGGGGCAGGGTATAGCAATCAGCCCCAGCATTTT. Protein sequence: CASSQTGAGYSNQPQHF.

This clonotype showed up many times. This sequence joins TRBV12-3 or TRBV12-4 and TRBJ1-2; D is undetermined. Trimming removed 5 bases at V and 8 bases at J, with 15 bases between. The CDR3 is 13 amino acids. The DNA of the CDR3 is TGTGCCAGCAGTGTATCTCGCCCCCGGGGCTACACCTTC. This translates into CASSVSRPRGYTF.

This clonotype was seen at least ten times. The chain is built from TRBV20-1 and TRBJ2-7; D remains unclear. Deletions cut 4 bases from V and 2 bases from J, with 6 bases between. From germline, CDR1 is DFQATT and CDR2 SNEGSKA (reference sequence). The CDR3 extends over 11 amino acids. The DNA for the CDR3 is TGCAGTGCTACCATTGCCTACGAGCAGTACTTC. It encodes CSATIAYEQYF.